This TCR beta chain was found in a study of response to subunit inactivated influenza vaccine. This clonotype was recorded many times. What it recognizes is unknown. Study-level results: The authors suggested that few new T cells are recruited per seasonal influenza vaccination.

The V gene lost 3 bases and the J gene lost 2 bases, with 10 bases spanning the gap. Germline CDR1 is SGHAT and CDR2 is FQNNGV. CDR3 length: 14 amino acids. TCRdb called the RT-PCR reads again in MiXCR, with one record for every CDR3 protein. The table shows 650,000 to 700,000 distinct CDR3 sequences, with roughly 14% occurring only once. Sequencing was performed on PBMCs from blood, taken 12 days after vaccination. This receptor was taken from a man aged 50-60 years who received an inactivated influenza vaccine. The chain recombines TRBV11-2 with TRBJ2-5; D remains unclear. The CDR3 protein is CASSLAGVQETQYF. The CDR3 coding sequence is TGTGCCAGCAGCTTGGCAGGAGTTCAAGAGACCCAGTACTTC.